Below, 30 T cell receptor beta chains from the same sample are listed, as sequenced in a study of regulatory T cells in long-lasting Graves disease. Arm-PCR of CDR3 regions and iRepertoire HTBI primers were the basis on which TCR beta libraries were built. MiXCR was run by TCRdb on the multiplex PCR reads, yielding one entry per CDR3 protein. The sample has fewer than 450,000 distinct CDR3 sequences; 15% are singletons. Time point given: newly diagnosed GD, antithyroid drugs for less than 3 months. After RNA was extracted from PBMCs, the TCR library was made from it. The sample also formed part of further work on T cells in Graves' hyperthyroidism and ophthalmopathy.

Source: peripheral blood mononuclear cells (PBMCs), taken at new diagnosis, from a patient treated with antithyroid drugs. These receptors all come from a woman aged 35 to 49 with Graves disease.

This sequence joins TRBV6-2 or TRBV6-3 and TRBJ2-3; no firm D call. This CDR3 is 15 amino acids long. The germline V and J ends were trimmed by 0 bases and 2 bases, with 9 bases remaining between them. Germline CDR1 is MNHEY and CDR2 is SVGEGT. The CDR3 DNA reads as TGTGCCAGCAGTTACTCCCCGGGCCACACAGATACGCAGTATTTT. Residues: CASSYSPGHTDTQYF.

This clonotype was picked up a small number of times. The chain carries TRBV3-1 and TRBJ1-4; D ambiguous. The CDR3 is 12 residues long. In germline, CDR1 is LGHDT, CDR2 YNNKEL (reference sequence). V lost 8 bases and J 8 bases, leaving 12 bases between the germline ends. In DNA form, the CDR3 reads TGTGCCAGCCAATACAGTGGAGAAAAACTGTTTTTT. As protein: CASQYSGEKLFF.

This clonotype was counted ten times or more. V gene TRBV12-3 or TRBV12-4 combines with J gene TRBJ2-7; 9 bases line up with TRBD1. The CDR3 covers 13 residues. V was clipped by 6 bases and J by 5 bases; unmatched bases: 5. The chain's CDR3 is CASRGTGHDEQYF. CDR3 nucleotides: TGTGCCAGCAGGGGGACAGGGCACGACGAGCAGTACTTC.

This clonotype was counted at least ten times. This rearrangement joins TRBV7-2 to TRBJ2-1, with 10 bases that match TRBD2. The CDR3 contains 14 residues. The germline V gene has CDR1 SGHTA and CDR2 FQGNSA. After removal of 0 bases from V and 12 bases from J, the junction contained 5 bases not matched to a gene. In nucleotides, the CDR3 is TGTGCCAGCAGCTTAGCGAAGCGGGAGGGAAGGCAGTTCTTC. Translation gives CASSLAKREGRQFF.

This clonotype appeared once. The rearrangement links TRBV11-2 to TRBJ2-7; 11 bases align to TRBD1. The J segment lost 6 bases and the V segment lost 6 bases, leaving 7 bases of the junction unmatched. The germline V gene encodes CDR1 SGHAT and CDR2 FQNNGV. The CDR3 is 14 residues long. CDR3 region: CASSSGQGAGEQYF. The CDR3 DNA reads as TGTGCCAGCAGTTCCGGACAGGGGGCAGGCGAGCAGTACTTC.

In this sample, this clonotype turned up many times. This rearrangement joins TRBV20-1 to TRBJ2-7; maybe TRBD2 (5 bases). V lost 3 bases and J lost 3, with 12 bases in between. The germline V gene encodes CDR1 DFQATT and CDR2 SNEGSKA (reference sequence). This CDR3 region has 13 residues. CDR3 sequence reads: CSASIAAGYEQYF. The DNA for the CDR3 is TGCAGTGCTAGTATTGCCGCGGGCTACGAGCAGTACTTC.

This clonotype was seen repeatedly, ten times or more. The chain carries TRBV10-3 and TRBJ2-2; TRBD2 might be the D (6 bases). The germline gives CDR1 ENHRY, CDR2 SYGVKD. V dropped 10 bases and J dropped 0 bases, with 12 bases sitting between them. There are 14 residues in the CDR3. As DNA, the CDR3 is TGTGCCACCGGGAGTGTGTCGAACACCGGGGAGCTGTTTTTT. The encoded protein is CATGSVSNTGELFF.

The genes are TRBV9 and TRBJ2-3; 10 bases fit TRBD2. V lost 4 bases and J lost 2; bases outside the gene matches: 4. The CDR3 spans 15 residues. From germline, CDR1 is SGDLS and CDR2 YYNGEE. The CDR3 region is CASSLAGAFTDTQYF. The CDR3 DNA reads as TGTGCCAGCAGCCTAGCGGGGGCCTTCACAGATACGCAGTATTTT.

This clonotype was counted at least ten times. The CDR3 protein is CAWSVKAGEGGYTF. The CDR3 DNA sequence: TGTGCCTGGAGTGTTAAGGCGGGAGAAGGTGGCTACACCTTC. The chain joins TRBV30 to TRBJ1-2; D unresolved. Germline V CDR1 and CDR2: GTSNPN, SVGIG (reference sequence). V lost 0 bases to trimming and J lost 7 bases, with 15 bases between them. The CDR3 is made up of 14 amino acids.

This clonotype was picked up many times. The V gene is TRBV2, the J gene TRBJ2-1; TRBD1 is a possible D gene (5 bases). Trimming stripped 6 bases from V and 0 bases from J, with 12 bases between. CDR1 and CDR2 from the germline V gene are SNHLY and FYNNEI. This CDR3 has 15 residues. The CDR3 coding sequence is TGTGCCAGCAGCGGTGACAGCTACTCCTACAATGAGCAGTTCTTC. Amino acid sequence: CASSGDSYSYNEQFF.

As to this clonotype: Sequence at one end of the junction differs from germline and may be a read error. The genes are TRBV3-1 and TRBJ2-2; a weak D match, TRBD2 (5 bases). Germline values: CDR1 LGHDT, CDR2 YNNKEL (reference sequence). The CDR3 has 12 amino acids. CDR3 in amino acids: CASSRPTGKLLF. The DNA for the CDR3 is TGTGCCAGCAGCCGGCCCACCGGGAAGCTGCTTTTT.

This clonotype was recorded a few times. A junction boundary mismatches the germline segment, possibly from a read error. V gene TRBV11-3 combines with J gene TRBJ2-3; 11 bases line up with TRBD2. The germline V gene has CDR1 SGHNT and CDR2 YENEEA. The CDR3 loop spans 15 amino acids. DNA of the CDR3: TGTGCCAGCAGCTCAGCCCATTCCGGGACTAGCGGACGTTGTTTT. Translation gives CASSSAHSGTSGRCF.

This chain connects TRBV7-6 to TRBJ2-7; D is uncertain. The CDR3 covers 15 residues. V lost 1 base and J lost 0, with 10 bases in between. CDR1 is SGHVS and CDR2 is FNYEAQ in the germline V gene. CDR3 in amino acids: CASSLGTVSSYEQYF. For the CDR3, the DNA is TGTGCCAGCAGCTTAGGTACAGTAAGCTCCTACGAGCAGTACTTC.

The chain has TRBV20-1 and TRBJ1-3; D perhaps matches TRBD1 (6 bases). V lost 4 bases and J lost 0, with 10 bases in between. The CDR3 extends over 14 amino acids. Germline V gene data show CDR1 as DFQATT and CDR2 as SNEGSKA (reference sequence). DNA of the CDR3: TGCAGTGCTACCGGGGGGGCCTCTGGAAACACCATATATTTT. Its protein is CSATGGASGNTIYF.

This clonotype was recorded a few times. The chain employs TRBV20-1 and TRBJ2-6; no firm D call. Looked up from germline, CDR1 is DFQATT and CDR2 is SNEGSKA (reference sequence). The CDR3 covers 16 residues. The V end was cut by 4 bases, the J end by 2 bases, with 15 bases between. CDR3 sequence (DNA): TGCAGTGCTACAGAAGGTCGGAAGGCTGGGGCCAACGTCCTGACTTTC. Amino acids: CSATEGRKAGANVLTF.

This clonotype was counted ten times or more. This chain's CDR3 is CASSLGVQSAEAFF. The CDR3 DNA sequence: TGTGCCAGCAGCTTAGGGGTCCAATCCGCTGAAGCTTTCTTT. This sequence joins TRBV11-2 and TRBJ1-1, with no clear D. CDR1 SGHAT and CDR2 FQNNGV come from the germline V gene. The CDR3 sequence is 14 residues long. V lost 1 base and J 6 bases, leaving 12 bases between the germline ends.

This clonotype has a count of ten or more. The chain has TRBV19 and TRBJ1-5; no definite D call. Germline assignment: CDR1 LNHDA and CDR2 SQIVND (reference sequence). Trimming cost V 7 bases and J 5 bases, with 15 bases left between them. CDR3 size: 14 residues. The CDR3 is CASKADGVYQPQHF. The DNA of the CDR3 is TGTGCCAGTAAGGCCGACGGTGTTTATCAGCCCCAGCATTTT.

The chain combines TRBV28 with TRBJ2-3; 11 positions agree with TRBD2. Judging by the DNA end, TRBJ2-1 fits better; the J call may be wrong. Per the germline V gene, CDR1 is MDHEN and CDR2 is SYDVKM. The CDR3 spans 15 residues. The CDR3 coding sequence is TGTGCCAGCTCGACTGTACTAGCGGGGGACAATGAGCAGTTCTTC. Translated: CASSTVLAGDNEQFF.

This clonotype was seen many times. The CDR3 loop reads CASSPTSGNYNEQFF. Written as DNA, the CDR3 is TGTGCCAGCAGCCCGACTAGCGGGAATTACAATGAGCAGTTCTTC. This chain connects TRBV7-3 to TRBJ2-1; 11 nucleotides match TRBD2. The CDR3 runs to 15 residues. With 5 bases clipped from V and 4 bases from J, the junction kept 4 bases outside the gene matches. Germline CDR1 SGHTA, CDR2 FQGTGA.

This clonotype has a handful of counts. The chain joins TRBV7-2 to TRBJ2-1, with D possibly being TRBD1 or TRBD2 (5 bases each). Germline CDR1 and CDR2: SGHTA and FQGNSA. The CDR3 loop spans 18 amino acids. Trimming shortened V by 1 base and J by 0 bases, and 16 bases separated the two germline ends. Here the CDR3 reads CASSLVFRGQGSYNEQFF. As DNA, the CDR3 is TGTGCCAGCAGCTTAGTTTTCCGGGGTCAGGGCTCCTACAATGAGCAGTTCTTC. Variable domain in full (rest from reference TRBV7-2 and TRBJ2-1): GAGVSQSPSNKVTEKGKDVELRCDPISGHTALYWYRQSLGQGLEFLIYFQGNSAPDKSGLPSDRFSAERTGGSVSTLTIQRTQQEDSAVYLCASSLVFRGQGSYNEQFFGPGTRLTVL.

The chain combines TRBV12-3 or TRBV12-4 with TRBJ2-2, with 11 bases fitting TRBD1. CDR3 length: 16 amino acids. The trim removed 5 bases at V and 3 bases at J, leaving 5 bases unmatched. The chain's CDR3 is CASSPGGQGDTGELFF. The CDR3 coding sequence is TGTGCCAGCAGTCCCGGGGGACAGGGGGACACCGGGGAGCTGTTTTTT.

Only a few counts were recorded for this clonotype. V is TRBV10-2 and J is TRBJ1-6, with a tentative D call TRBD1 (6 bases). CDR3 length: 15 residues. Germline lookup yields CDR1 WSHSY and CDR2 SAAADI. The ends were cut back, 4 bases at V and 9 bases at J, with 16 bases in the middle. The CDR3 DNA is TGCGCCAGCAGTGGGGGAGGGGGGAGGACTTCACCCCTCCACTTT. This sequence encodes CASSGGGGRTSPLHF.

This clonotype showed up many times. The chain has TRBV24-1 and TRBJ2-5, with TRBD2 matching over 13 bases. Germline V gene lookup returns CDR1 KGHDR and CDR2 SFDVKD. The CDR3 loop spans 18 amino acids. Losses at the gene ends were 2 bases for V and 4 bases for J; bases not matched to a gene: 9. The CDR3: CATSDYPGTSGIRETQYF. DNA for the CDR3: TGTGCCACCAGTGATTACCCCGGGACTAGCGGGATACGAGAGACCCAGTACTTC.

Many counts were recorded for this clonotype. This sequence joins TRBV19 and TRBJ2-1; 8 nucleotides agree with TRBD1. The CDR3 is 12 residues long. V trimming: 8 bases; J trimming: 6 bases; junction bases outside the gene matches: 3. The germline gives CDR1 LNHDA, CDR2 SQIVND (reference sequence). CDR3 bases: TGTGCCAGTTGGACAGGGAGCAATGAGCAGTTCTTC. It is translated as CASWTGSNEQFF.

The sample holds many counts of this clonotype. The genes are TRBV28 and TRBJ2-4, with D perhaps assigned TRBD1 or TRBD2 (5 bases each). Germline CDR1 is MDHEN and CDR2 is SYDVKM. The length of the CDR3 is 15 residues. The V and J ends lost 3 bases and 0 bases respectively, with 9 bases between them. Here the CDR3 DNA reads TGTGCCAGCAGTTTTGCAGGGAGAGCCAAAAACATTCAGTACTTC. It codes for CASSFAGRAKNIQYF.

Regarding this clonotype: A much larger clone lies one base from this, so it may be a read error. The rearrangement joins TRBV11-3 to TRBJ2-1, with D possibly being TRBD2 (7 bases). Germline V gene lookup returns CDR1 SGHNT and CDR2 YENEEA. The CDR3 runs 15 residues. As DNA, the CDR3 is TGTGCCAGCACCCAGAGGGGGGGTGACTACAATGGGCAGTTCTTC. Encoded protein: CASTQRGGDYNGQFF.

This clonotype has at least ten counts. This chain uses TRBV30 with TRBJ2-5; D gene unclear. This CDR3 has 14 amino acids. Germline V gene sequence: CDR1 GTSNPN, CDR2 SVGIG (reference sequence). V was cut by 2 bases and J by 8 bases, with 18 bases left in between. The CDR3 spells CAWSHDVGSGTQYF. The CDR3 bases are TGTGCCTGGAGTCATGACGTAGGAAGTGGAACCCAGTACTTC.

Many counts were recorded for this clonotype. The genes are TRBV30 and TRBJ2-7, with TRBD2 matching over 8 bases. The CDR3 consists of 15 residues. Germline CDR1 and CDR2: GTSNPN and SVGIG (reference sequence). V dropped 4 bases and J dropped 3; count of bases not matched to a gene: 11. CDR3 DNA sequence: TGTGCCTGGACGGACGGGGCGGGAGGTGGCTACGAGCAGTACTTC. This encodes CAWTDGAGGGYEQYF.

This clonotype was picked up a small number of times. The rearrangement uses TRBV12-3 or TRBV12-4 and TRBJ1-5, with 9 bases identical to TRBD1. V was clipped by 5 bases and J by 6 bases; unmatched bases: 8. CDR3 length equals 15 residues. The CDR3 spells CASSLRDRASQPQHF. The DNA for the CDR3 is TGTGCCAGCAGTCTTCGGGACAGGGCTAGTCAGCCCCAGCATTTT.

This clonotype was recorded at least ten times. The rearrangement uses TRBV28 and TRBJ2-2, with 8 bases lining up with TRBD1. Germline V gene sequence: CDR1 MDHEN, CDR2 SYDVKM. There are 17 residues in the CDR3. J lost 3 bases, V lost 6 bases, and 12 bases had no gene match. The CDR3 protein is CASSLPTGEVDTGELFF. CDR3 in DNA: TGTGCCAGCAGCTTACCGACAGGGGAGGTAGACACCGGGGAGCTGTTTTTT.